This TCR beta chain came from a study of CD4 T cells in relation to SARS-CoV-2 and coronaviruses. CD4+ T cells from unexposed donors were obtained before the COVID-19 pandemic (2011-2018). Profiled with immunoSEQ multiplex PCR; TCRdb holds only in-frame clones, not every one. The sample gives tens of thousands of clones, approximately 90% of which show up once; around 1.5% is in the top ten. CDR1 is MNHEY, CDR2 SVGAGI, per germline. This CDR3 is built from 14 residues. V dropped 7 bases and J dropped 1 base, with 13 bases sitting between them. This clonotype was obtained from a human donor in good health. V and J are TRBV6-5 and TRBJ1-1; a weak D match, TRBD1 (5 bases). Sequences were obtained from memory CD4+ T cells from PBMCs. The CDR3 spells CASKRGEQNTEAFF. The CDR3 region has the DNA TGTGCCAGCAAGAGGGGAGAACAGAACACTGAAGCTTTCTTT.